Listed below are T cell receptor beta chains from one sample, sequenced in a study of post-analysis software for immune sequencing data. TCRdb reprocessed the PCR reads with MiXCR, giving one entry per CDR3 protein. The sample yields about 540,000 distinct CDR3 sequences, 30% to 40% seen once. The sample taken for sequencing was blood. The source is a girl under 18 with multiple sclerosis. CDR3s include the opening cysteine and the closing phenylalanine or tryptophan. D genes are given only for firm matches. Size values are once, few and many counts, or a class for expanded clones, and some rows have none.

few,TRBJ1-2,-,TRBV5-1,CASSPQTGVDGYTF,TGCGCCAGCAGCCCCCAGACAGGCGTGGATGGCTACACCTTC
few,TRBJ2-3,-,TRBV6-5,CASSYSSGGGGTDTQYF,TGTGCCAGCAGTTACTCCTCCGGGGGCGGGGGCACAGATACGCAGTATTTT
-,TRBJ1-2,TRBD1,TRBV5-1,CASSLGQGRDGYTF,TGCGCCAGCAGCTTGGGACAGGGAAGGGATGGCTACACCTTC
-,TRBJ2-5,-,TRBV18,CASSPLTGQETQYF,TGTGCCAGCTCACCACTGACAGGACAAGAGACCCAGTACTTC
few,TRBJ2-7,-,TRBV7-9,CASSTAQGPQQYF,TGTGCCAGCAGCACTGCTCAGGGACCCCAACAGTACTTC
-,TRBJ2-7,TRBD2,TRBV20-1,CSASPAGSYEQYF,TGCAGTGCTAGTCCAGCGGGGTCCTACGAGCAGTACTTC
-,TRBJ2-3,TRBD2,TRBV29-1,CSVRTSGLLYF,TGCAGCGTTAGGACTAGCGGTTTGTTGTATTTT
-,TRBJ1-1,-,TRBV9,CASSPLGGLIPNTEAFF,TGTGCCAGCAGCCCCCTGGGGGGATTAATTCCGAACACTGAAGCTTTCTTT
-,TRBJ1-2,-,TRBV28,CASSRPDGSGGGYTF,TGTGCCAGCAGCCGCCCCGACGGGAGCGGGGGAGGCTACACCTTC
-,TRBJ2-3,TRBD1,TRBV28,CASSPGTGDTDTQYF,TGTGCCAGCAGTCCAGGGACAGGGGACACAGATACGCAGTATTTT
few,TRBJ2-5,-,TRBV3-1,CASSQTQETQYF,TGTGCCAGCAGCCAAACACAAGAGACCCAGTACTTC
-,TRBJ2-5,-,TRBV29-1,CSVILNLGGQETQYF,TGCAGCGTGATACTTAACCTAGGGGGACAAGAGACCCAGTACTTC
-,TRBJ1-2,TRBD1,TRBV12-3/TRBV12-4,CASSLSGQVGYGYTF,TGTGCCAGCAGTTTATCGGGACAGGTGGGCTATGGCTACACCTTC
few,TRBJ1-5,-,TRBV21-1,CASNRDNQPQHF,TGTGCCAGCAACAGGGACAATCAGCCCCAGCATTTT
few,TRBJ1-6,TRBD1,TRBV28,CASRDRRRYNSPLHF,TGTGCCAGCAGGGACAGGCGCCGTTATAATTCACCCCTCCACTTT
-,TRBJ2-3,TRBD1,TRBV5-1,CASSLPLGTGFTDTQYF,TGCGCCAGCAGCTTGCCCCTAGGGACAGGGTTCACAGATACGCAGTATTTT
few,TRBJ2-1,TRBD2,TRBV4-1,CASSQHSGGLNNEQFF,TGCGCCAGCAGCCAGCATAGCGGGGGGCTAAACAATGAGCAGTTCTTC
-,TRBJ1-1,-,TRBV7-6,CASSLLLDTEAFF,TGTGCCAGCAGCTTATTGCTGGATACTGAAGCTTTCTTT
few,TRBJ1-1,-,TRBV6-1,CASRDTGGTEAFF,TGTGCCAGCAGAGATACCGGGGGCACTGAAGCTTTCTTT
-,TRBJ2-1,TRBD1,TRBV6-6,CASSYVFAGQGIDEQFF,TGTGCCAGCAGTTACGTTTTCGCGGGACAGGGCATCGATGAGCAGTTCTTC
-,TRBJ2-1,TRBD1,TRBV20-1,CSAPLYGTGDTEQFF,TGCAGTGCTCCTCTCTACGGGACAGGGGATACTGAGCAGTTCTTC
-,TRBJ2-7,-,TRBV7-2,CASRPKVGLGYEQYF,TGTGCCAGCAGACCTAAGGTGGGGCTTGGCTACGAGCAGTACTTC
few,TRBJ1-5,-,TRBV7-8,CASSLAGTDSNQPQHF,TGTGCCAGCAGCTTAGCAGGGACGGATAGCAATCAGCCCCAGCATTTT
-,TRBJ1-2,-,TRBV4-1,CASSQEITTGVGYTF,TGCGCCAGCAGCCAAGAGATTACTACAGGAGTCGGCTACACCTTC